This T cell receptor beta chain is from a study of T-cell memory formation after mild COVID-19. Across the study: TCR clustering was largely donor specific.

Researchers used 5'RACE with constant-segment primers to make TCR alpha and TCR beta cDNA libraries that carry sample barcodes and UMIs. A single record per CDR3 protein comes from TCRdb applying MiXCR to the 5' RACE reads. This table holds 580,000 or so distinct CDR3 sequences, around 16% found once. Per the germline V gene, CDR1 is LNHNV and CDR2 is YYDKDF (reference sequence). CDR3 length: 15 residues. Trimming took off 3 bases at V and 4 bases at J, with 15 bases between the two ends. This receptor was taken from an adult woman who had mild COVID-19 (a few samples of this study predate the infection). Cell type and time point are not known. Sequenced sample: PBMCs or a T cell subset sorted from them (not recorded which). The chain links TRBV15 to TRBJ2-5; maybe TRBD1 (6 bases). CDR3 coding DNA: TGTGCCACCAGCAGCCACAGGGTTGGAGGAGAGACCCAGTACTTC. It yields the protein CATSSHRVGGETQYF.